The present entry profiles one T cell receptor (beta chain) with its context. The sample carries other DNA sequences with the same CDR3. The data originate from a study of blood T cell repertoires in COVID-19. Study at large: PBMCs, B-cell-depleted T cells, or T cells were the source of the cDNA or gDNA that made up the material.

Produced via immunoSEQ multiplex PCR; TCRdb's table is partial and in-frame only. The sample consists of roughly 180,000 clones, under 90% of them appearing once. The CDR3 is 12 amino acids. V was trimmed by 3 bases and J by 3 bases, leaving 8 bases between them. Looked up from germline, CDR1 is GTSNPN and CDR2 is SVGIG (reference sequence). The specimen sequenced was peripheral blood. The gene calls are TRBV30 and TRBJ1-2, with D tentatively TRBD1 (6 bases). The TCR was taken from a woman at least 80 years old with active or convalescent COVID-19. CDR3 residues: CAWSPGDYGYTF. CDR3 coding DNA: TGTGCCTGGAGCCCAGGGGACTATGGCTACACCTTC.